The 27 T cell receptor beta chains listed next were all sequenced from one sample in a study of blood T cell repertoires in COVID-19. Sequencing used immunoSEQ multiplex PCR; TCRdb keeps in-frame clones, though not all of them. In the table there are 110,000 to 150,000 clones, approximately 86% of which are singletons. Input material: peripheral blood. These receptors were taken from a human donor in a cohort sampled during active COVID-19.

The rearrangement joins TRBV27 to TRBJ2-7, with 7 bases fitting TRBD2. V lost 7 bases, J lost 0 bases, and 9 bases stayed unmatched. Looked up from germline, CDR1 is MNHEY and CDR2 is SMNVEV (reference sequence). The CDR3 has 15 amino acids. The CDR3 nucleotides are TGTGCCAGCAACATCCGGGGCGGGAGCTCCTACGAGCAGTACTTC. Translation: CASNIRGGSSYEQYF.

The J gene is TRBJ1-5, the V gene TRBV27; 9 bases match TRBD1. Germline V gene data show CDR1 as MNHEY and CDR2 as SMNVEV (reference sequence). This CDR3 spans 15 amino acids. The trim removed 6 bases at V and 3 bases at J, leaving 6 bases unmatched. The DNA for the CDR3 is TGTGCCAGCAGCTCCGGGACAGGGTACAATCAGCCCCAGCATTTT. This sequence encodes CASSSGTGYNQPQHF.

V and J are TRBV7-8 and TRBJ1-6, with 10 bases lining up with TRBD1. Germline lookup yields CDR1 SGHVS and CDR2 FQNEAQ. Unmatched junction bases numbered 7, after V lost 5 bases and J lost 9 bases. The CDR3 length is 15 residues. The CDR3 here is CASSPRTGGGSPLHF. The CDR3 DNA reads TGTGCCAGCAGCCCCCGGACAGGGGGGGGTTCACCCCTCCACTTT.

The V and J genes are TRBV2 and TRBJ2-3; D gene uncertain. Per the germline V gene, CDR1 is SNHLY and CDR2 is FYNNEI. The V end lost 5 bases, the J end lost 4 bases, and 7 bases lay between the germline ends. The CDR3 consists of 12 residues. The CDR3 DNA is TGTGCCAGCAGTCCCACGGCAGATACGCAGTATTTT. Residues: CASSPTADTQYF.

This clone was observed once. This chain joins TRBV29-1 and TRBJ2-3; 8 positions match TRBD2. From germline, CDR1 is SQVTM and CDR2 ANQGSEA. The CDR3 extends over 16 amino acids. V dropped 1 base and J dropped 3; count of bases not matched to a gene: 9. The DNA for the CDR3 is TGCAGCGTTGAAGTGATGGTAGCGGGACTTACAGATACGCAGTATTTT. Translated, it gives CSVEVMVAGLTDTQYF.

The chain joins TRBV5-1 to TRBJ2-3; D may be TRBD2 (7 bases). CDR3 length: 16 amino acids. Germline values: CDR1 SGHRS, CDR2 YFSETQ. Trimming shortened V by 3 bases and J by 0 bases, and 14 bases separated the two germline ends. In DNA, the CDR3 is TGCGCCAGCAGCTGGCTGGGGGGGCAAAGCACAGATACGCAGTATTTT. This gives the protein CASSWLGGQSTDTQYF.

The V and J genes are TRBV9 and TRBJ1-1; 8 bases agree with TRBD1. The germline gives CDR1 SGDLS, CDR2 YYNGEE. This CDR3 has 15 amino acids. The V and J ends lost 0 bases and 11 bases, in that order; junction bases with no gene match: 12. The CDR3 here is CASSVEGQGGEKAFF. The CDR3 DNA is TGTGCCAGCAGCGTAGAAGGACAGGGCGGCGAAAAGGCTTTCTTT.

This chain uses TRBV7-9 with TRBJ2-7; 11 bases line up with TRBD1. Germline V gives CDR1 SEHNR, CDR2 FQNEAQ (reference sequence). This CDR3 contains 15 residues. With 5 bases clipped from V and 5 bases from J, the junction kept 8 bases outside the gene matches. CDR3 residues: CASSSGQGADNEQYF. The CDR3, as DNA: TGTGCCAGCAGCAGTGGACAGGGGGCGGACAACGAGCAGTACTTC.

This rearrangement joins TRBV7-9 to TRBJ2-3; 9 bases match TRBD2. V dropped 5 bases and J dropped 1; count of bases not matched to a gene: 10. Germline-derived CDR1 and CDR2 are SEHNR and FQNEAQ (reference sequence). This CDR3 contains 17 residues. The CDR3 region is CASSIPEIAGGTDTQYF. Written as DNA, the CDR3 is TGTGCCAGCAGCATCCCGGAAATAGCGGGGGGCACAGATACGCAGTATTTT.

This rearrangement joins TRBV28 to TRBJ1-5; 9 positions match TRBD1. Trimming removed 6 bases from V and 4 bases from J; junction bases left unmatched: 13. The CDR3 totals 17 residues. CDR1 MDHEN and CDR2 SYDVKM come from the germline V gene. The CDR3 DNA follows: TGTGCCAGCAGCCACTCCGGACGGGGACAGGGTAATCAGCCCCAGCATTTT. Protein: CASSHSGRGQGNQPQHF.

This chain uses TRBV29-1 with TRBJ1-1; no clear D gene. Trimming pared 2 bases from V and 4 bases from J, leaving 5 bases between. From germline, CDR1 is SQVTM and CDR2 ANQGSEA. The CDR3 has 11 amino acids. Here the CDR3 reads CSVESSTEAFF. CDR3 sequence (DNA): TGCAGCGTTGAAAGTAGCACTGAAGCTTTCTTT.

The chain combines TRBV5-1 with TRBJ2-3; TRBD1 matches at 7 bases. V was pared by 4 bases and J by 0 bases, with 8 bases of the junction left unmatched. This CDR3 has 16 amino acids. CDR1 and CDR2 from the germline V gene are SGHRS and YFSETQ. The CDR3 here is CASSGQQGTSTDTQYF. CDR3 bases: TGCGCCAGCAGCGGCCAACAGGGGACGAGCACAGATACGCAGTATTTT.

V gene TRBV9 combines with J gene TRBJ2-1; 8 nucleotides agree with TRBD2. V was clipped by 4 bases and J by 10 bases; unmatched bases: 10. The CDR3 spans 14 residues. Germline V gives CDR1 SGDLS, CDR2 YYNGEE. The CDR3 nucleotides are TGTGCCAGCAGCCCGCGGGGGGCCCGGGGAGAGCAGTTCTTC. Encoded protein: CASSPRGARGEQFF.

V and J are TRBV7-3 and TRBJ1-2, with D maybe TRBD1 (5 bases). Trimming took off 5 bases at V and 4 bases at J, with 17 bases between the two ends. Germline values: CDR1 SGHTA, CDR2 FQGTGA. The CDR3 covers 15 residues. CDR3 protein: CASSPEGGAGYGYTF. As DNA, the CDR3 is TGTGCCAGCAGCCCCGAAGGAGGGGCGGGCTATGGCTACACCTTC.

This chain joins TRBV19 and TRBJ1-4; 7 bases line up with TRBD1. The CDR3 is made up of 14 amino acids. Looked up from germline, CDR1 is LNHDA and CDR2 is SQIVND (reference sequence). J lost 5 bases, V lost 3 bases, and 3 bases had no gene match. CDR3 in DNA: TGTGCCAGTAGTATGGGCAGGGGGAATGAAAAACTGTTTTTT. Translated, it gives CASSMGRGNEKLFF.

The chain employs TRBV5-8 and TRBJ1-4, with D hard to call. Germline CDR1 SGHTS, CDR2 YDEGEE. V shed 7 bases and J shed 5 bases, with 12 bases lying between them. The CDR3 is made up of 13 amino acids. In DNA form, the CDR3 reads TGTGCCAGCGGCCTATGGGAGAATGAAAAACTGTTTTTT. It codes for CASGLWENEKLFF.

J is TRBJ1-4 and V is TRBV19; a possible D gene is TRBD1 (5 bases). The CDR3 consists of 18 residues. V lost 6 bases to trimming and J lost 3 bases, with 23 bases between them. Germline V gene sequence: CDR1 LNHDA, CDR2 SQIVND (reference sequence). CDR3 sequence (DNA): TGTGCCAGTAGCTCACGAGACGGACGACAGACGTCTAATGAAAAACTGTTTTTT. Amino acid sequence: CASSSRDGRQTSNEKLFF.

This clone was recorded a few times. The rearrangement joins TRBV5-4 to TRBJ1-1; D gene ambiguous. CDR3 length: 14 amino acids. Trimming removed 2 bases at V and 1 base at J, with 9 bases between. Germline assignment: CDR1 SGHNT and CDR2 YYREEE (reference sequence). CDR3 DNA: TGTGCCAGCAGCTTTTACAGTGGGAACACTGAAGCTTTCTTT. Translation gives CASSFYSGNTEAFF.

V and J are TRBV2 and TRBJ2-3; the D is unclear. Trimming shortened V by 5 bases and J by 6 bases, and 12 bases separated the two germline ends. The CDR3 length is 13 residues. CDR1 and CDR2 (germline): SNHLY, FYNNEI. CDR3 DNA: TGTGCCAGCAGTTTCCTGACCGGGGATACGCAGTATTTT. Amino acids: CASSFLTGDTQYF. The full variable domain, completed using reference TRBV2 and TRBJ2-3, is EPEVTQTPSHQVTQMGQEVILRCVPISNHLYFYWYRQILGQKVEFLVSFYNNEISEKSEIFDDQFSVERPDGSNFTLKIRSTKLEDSAMYFCASSFLTGDTQYFGPGTRLTVL.

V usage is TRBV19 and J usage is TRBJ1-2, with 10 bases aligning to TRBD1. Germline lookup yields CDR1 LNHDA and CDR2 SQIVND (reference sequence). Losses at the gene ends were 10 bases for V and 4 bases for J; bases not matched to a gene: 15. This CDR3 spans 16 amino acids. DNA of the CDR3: TGTGCCACCAGCCGGGACAGGGGCAGTTCCATCTATGGCTACACCTTC. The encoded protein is CATSRDRGSSIYGYTF.

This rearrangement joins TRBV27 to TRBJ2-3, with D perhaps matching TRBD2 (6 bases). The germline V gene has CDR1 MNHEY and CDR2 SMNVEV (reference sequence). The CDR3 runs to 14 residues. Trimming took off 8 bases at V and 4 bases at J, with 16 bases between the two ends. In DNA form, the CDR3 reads TGTGCCAGCGGTTCGCGTTCGGGGGCAGATACGCAGTATTTT. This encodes CASGSRSGADTQYF.

The CDR3 DNA reads as TGTGCCAGCTCAAGGACAGCAGCTAACTATGGCTACACCTTC. Translation: CASSRTAANYGYTF. The chain carries TRBV6-5 and TRBJ1-2; a weak D match, TRBD1 (6 bases). Trimming took 8 bases from V and 0 from J, leaving 13 bases between them. Germline assignment: CDR1 MNHEY and CDR2 SVGAGI. The CDR3 totals 14 residues.

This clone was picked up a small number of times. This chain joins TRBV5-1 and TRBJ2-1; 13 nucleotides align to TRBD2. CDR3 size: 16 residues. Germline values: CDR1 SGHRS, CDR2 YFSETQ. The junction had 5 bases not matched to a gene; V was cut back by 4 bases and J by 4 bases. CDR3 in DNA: TGCGCCAGCAGCGTCGGGACTAGCGGGGTTTACAATGAGCAGTTCTTC. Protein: CASSVGTSGVYNEQFF.

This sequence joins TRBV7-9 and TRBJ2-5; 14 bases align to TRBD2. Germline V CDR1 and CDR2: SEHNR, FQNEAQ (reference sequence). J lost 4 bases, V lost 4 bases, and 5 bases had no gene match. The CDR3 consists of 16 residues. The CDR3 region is CASSSGLAGVGETQYF. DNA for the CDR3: TGTGCCAGCAGCTCGGGACTAGCGGGAGTCGGAGAGACCCAGTACTTC.

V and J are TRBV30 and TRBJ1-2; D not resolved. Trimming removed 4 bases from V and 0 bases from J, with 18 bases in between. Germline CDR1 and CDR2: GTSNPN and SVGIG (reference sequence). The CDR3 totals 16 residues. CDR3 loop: CAWNGREAITNYGYTF. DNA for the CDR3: TGTGCCTGGAATGGCCGTGAGGCAATCACTAACTATGGCTACACCTTC.

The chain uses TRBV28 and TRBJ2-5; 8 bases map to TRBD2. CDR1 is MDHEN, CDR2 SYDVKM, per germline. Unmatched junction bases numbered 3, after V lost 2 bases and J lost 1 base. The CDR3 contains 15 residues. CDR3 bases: TGTGCCAGCAGTTTAGGGCTAGCGGGCCAAGAGACCCAGTACTTC. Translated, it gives CASSLGLAGQETQYF. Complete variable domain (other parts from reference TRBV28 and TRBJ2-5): DVKVTQSSRYLVKRTGEKVFLECVQDMDHENMFWYRQDPGLGLRLIYFSYDVKMKEKGDIPEGYSVSREKKERFSLILESASTNQTSMYLCASSLGLAGQETQYFGPGTRLLVL.

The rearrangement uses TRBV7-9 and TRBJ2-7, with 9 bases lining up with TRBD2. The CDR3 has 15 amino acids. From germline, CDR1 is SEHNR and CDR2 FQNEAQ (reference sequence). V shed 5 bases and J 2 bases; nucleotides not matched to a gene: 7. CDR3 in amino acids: CASSPISGRPYEQYF. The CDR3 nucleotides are TGTGCCAGCAGCCCCATCAGCGGGAGGCCCTACGAGCAGTACTTC.